A single sample is the source of the 21 T cell receptor beta chains below, sequenced in a study of cytomegalovirus exposure and HLA in healthy donors. The PCR was carried out with 60 Vbeta primers and 13 Jbeta primers. Sequencing was performed with immunoSEQ multiplex PCR; in TCRdb, only in-frame clones are kept and a portion is missing. Of 55,000 to 70,000 clones listed, around 83% are singletons. Sequencing was carried out using PBMCs. All receptors come from a human donor in good health.

V usage is TRBV7-3 and J usage is TRBJ1-2, with D tentatively TRBD1 (6 bases). Germline CDR1 and CDR2: SGHTA and FQGTGA. CDR3 length: 15 residues. Trimming took off 5 bases at V and 2 bases at J, with 15 bases between the two ends. CDR3 in DNA: TGTGCCAGCAGCCCAACCGGGACAACGAACTATGGCTACACCTTC. Translated, it gives CASSPTGTTNYGYTF.

As concerns this clone: Other DNA sequences in the same sample also yield this CDR3. The chain couples TRBV30 to TRBJ2-2; TRBD1 is a possible D gene (7 bases). From germline, CDR1 is GTSNPN and CDR2 SVGIG (reference sequence). The CDR3 covers 19 residues. Trimming pared 2 bases from V and 3 bases from J, leaving 25 bases between. Here the CDR3 reads CAWSTGQGGPLWYTGELFF. The DNA for the CDR3 is TGTGCCTGGAGTACGGGGCAGGGGGGCCCCCTCTGGTACACCGGGGAGCTGTTTTTT.

This clone was counted only a few times. V is TRBV29-1 and J is TRBJ1-1; 8 bases align to TRBD1. CDR1 SQVTM and CDR2 ANQGSEA come from the germline V gene. The CDR3 extends over 13 amino acids. V was pared by 8 bases and J by 5 bases, with 10 bases of the junction left unmatched. This chain's CDR3 is CSLLDRGGTEAFF. The DNA for the CDR3 is TGCAGCCTCCTTGACAGGGGAGGGACTGAAGCTTTCTTT. Looking up the rest from reference TRBV29-1 and TRBJ1-1 gives the full variable domain: SAVISQKPSRDICQRGTSLTIQCQVDSQVTMMFWYRQQPGQSLTLIATANQGSEATYESGFVIDKFPISRPNLTFSTLTVSNMSPEDSSIYLCSLLDRGGTEAFFGQGTRLTVV.

The chain combines TRBV12-2 with TRBJ1-5; the D call in the table, TRBD1, was not verified against the DNA. TRBV12-2 is annotated as a pseudogene. CDR3 length: 13 amino acids. The CDR3 region has the DNA TGTGCAAGTCGAGGGGGTAGCAATCAGCCCCAGCATTTT. It codes for CASRGGSNQPQHF.

The chain is built from TRBV7-2 and TRBJ1-2; D may be TRBD1 (6 bases). The V and J ends lost 6 bases and 4 bases respectively, with 24 bases between them. CDR3 length: 17 residues. Germline V gene lookup returns CDR1 SGHTA and CDR2 FQGNSA. For the CDR3, the DNA is TGTGCCAGCAGTAATGACAGGCCGGCGATCTTTGGCTATGGCTACACCTTC. Translation gives CASSNDRPAIFGYGYTF. Filled out from reference TRBV7-2 and TRBJ1-2, the complete variable domain reads GAGVSQSPSNKVTEKGKDVELRCDPISGHTALYWYRQSLGQGLEFLIYFQGNSAPDKSGLPSDRFSAERTGGSVSTLTIQRTQQEDSAVYLCASSNDRPAIFGYGYTFGSGTRLTVV.

The rearrangement joins TRBV29-1 to TRBJ1-4; TRBD1 agrees at 7 bases. Germline assignment: CDR1 SQVTM and CDR2 ANQGSEA. The J segment lost 6 bases and the V segment lost 2 bases, leaving 3 bases of the junction unmatched. The CDR3 covers 13 residues. DNA of the CDR3: TGCAGCGTTGAAACCCAGGGGGATGAAAAACTGTTTTTT. Translated: CSVETQGDEKLFF.

This chain connects TRBV5-1 to TRBJ2-3; 7 nucleotides line up with TRBD1. With 0 bases clipped from V and 2 bases from J, the junction kept 3 bases outside the gene matches. Germline lookup yields CDR1 SGHRS and CDR2 YFSETQ. The CDR3 is 15 residues long. The CDR3 sequence is CASSLAGTVTDTQYF. For the CDR3, the DNA is TGCGCCAGCAGCTTGGCCGGGACAGTCACAGATACGCAGTATTTT.

The V gene is TRBV5-8, the J gene TRBJ2-3, with 8 bases fitting TRBD2. With V trimmed by 1 base and J by 3 bases, 7 bases remained unmatched. This CDR3 contains 16 residues. From germline, CDR1 is SGHTS and CDR2 YDEGEE. CDR3 sequence reads: CASSLLTGGPTDTQYF. CDR3 DNA sequence: TGTGCCAGCAGCTTGCTCACGGGGGGGCCGACAGATACGCAGTATTTT.

The chain joins TRBV4-3 to TRBJ2-1, with a possible D match to TRBD2 (5 bases). Per the germline V gene, CDR1 is LGHNA and CDR2 is YSLEER. The CDR3 is made up of 16 amino acids. Trimming stripped 0 bases from V and 3 bases from J, with 12 bases between. This chain's CDR3 is CASSQDRGLIYNEQFF. The CDR3 bases are TGCGCCAGCAGCCAAGATCGAGGACTGATCTACAATGAGCAGTTCTTC.

The genes are TRBV5-1 and TRBJ2-7; perhaps TRBD2 as D (6 bases). In germline, CDR1 is SGHRS, CDR2 YFSETQ. This CDR3 is built from 16 residues. Trimming took off 4 bases at V and 2 bases at J, with 19 bases between the two ends. The CDR3 nucleotides read TGCGCCAGCAGCCCTCGGGGGAGCTTGTTGACCTACGAGCAGTACTTC. It is translated as CASSPRGSLLTYEQYF.

This chain links TRBV9 with TRBJ2-3; 9 bases match TRBD2. Germline lookup yields CDR1 SGDLS and CDR2 YYNGEE. V lost 4 bases, J lost 5 bases, and 11 bases stayed unmatched. This CDR3 spans 16 amino acids. The CDR3 region is CASSPIGRGGRDTQYF. The CDR3 nucleotides are TGTGCCAGCAGCCCCATTGGGCGGGGGGGCCGAGATACGCAGTATTTT.

The J gene is TRBJ2-3, the V gene TRBV10-1; D perhaps matches TRBD2 (6 bases). This CDR3 has 14 residues. The germline CDR1 and CDR2 sequences are WNHNN and SYGVQD (reference sequence). V shed 10 bases and J shed 4 bases, with 18 bases lying between them. Here the CDR3 reads CATGSGKAADTQYF. The CDR3 DNA follows: TGCGCCACCGGTAGCGGCAAGGCAGCAGATACGCAGTATTTT.

The rearrangement links TRBV27 to TRBJ2-1; 12 bases are a match to TRBD2. The germline CDR1 and CDR2 sequences are MNHEY and SMNVEV (reference sequence). The J segment lost 4 bases and the V segment lost 5 bases, leaving 3 bases of the junction unmatched. CDR3 length equals 15 residues. Here the CDR3 reads CASSTLAGGYNEQFF. The CDR3 DNA is TGTGCCAGCAGTACACTAGCGGGAGGATACAATGAGCAGTTCTTC.

V and J are TRBV28 and TRBJ2-7; 9 bases are shared with TRBD2. The CDR3 runs 15 residues. CDR1 MDHEN and CDR2 SYDVKM come from the germline V gene. Germline trimming cut 3 bases from V and 5 bases from J; bases unmatched to any gene: 8. DNA of the CDR3: TGTGCCAGCAGTTTCTTTGGACTAGCGTTAGACGAGCAGTACTTC. Its protein is CASSFFGLALDEQYF.

The chain combines TRBV4-3 with TRBJ2-2; D is ambiguous. The CDR3 has 12 amino acids. V was cut by 3 bases and J by 9 bases, with 8 bases left in between. Looked up from germline, CDR1 is LGHNA and CDR2 is YSLEER. CDR3 protein: CASSHPSRELFF. CDR3 nucleotide sequence: TGCGCCAGCAGCCATCCGTCCCGGGAGCTGTTTTTT.

The chain combines TRBV5-4 with TRBJ2-7, with 12 bases fitting TRBD2. Trimming at V came to 4 bases and at J to 2 bases, leaving 4 bases not matched to a gene. Looked up from germline, CDR1 is SGHNT and CDR2 is YYREEE (reference sequence). The CDR3 runs to 15 residues. CDR3 bases: TGTGCCAGCAGCCCCGGACTAGCGGGAACCTACGAGCAGTACTTC. As protein: CASSPGLAGTYEQYF.

This clone was counted once. For the CDR3, the DNA is TGCGCCAGCACCCTCGCAGCGGGAGGGCTCGACTACGAGCAGTACTTC. This gives the protein CASTLAAGGLDYEQYF. This chain connects TRBV5-1 to TRBJ2-5; TRBD2 matches 10 bases. The J call may not be correct, given that the DNA end is closer to TRBJ2-7. The CDR3 is made up of 16 amino acids. Germline loops: CDR1 SGHRS, CDR2 YFSETQ.

The chain employs TRBV4-3 and TRBJ2-7; D perhaps matches TRBD1 (7 bases). The CDR3 contains 16 residues. The germline gives CDR1 LGHNA, CDR2 YSLEER. The V end was cut by 0 bases, the J end by 4 bases, with 16 bases between. This chain's CDR3 is CASSQELTTGTYEQYF. In DNA form, the CDR3 reads TGCGCCAGCAGCCAAGAACTTACGACAGGGACTTACGAGCAGTACTTC.

This clone was seen a handful of times. The chain has TRBV7-8 and TRBJ2-3; TRBD2 matches at 10 bases. With 4 bases clipped from V and 1 base from J, the junction kept 14 bases outside the gene matches. The CDR3 sequence is 19 residues long. Germline V gene sequence: CDR1 SGHVS, CDR2 FQNEAQ. CDR3 in amino acids: CASSSRVVAGGRGTDTQYF. For the CDR3, the DNA is TGTGCCAGCAGCTCCAGGGTGGTAGCGGGGGGCCGTGGCACAGATACGCAGTATTTT.

The chain links TRBV7-9 to TRBJ1-3; D uncertain. This CDR3 is 15 amino acids long. V was shortened by 5 bases and J by 0 bases, with 11 bases between the two germline ends. Germline CDR1 reads SEHNR; CDR2 reads FQNEAQ (reference sequence). This CDR3 reads CASSTSVGSGNTIYF. The CDR3 nucleotides are TGTGCCAGCAGCACGAGTGTTGGCTCTGGAAACACCATATATTTT.

The chain has TRBV28 and TRBJ1-1, with D perhaps matching TRBD1 (6 bases). Deletions cut 8 bases from V and 10 bases from J, with 20 bases between. Per germline, CDR1 MDHEN and CDR2 SYDVKM. The CDR3 has 13 amino acids. The CDR3 sequence is CASSGEGGRRAFF. The DNA for the CDR3 is TGTGCCAGCTCTGGGGAGGGGGGAAGGCGAGCTTTCTTT.